This is a list of T cell receptor beta chains from one sample in a study of a mutant IDH1 vaccine in newly diagnosed glioma. Profiling relied on immunoSEQ multiplex PCR, and the TCRdb table lists in-frame clones only, not all of them. Found here are tens of thousands of clones, roughly four fifths of them singletons; the top ten hold nearly 7.5%. Their target antigens are unknown. Material: PBMCs, obtained from a glioma patient whose treatment included an IDH1 peptide vaccine. The receptors derive from a woman between 45 and 65 years old with glioma. Both conserved end residues are part of each CDR3. Fields, in order: D gene, CDR3 length, J gene, V gene, clone size, CDR3 protein, CDR3 DNA. The D gene is left open where the match is weak. A row's size may be missing; if present it is once, few, many or a size class.

D gene: -; CDR3 length: 13; J gene: TRBJ1-1; V gene: TRBV30; clone size: -; CDR3 protein: CAWSGGWGTEAFF; CDR3 DNA: TGTGCCTGGAGCGGGGGCTGGGGGACTGAAGCTTTCTTT
D gene: -; CDR3 length: 14; J gene: TRBJ1-1; V gene: TRBV5-4; clone size: -; CDR3 protein: CASSLMRSNTEAFF; CDR3 DNA: TGTGCCAGCAGCTTGATGCGGTCGAACACTGAAGCTTTCTTT
D gene: TRBD1; CDR3 length: 15; J gene: TRBJ1-1; V gene: TRBV7-2; clone size: -; CDR3 protein: CASSPRTGGNTEAFF; CDR3 DNA: TGTGCCAGCAGCCCGAGGACAGGGGGGAACACTGAAGCTTTCTTT
D gene: TRBD2; CDR3 length: 17; J gene: TRBJ2-4; V gene: TRBV29-1; clone size: -; CDR3 protein: CSVERLAGTWGKNIQYF; CDR3 DNA: TGCAGCGTTGAACGCCTAGCGGGGACCTGGGGCAAAAACATTCAGTACTTC
D gene: -; CDR3 length: 13; J gene: TRBJ1-2; V gene: TRBV25-1; clone size: once; CDR3 protein: CASSDRTPGGYTF; CDR3 DNA: TGTGCCAGCAGTGACAGGACCCCAGGTGGCTACACCTTC
D gene: -; CDR3 length: 14; J gene: TRBJ1-2; V gene: TRBV6-5; clone size: -; CDR3 protein: CASTNPSSRVGYTF; CDR3 DNA: TGTGCCAGCACCAACCCTTCTAGTCGGGTTGGCTACACCTTC
D gene: -; CDR3 length: 15; J gene: TRBJ2-7; V gene: TRBV6-5; clone size: -; CDR3 protein: CASSYRRTEDYEQYF; CDR3 DNA: TGTGCCAGCAGTTACCGAAGGACAGAAGATTACGAGCAGTACTTC
D gene: -; CDR3 length: 18; J gene: TRBJ1-1; V gene: TRBV2; clone size: -; CDR3 protein: CASSEWLLGQTSNTEAFF; CDR3 DNA: TGTGCCAGCAGTGAATGGTTGTTGGGGCAGACTTCGAACACTGAAGCTTTCTTT
D gene: -; CDR3 length: 15; J gene: TRBJ2-4; V gene: TRBV9; clone size: -; CDR3 protein: CASSPDGLAKNIQYF; CDR3 DNA: TGTGCCAGCAGCCCAGACGGCCTAGCCAAAAACATTCAGTACTTC
D gene: -; CDR3 length: 14; J gene: TRBJ1-4; V gene: TRBV7-9; clone size: -; CDR3 protein: CASSRGATNEKLFF; CDR3 DNA: TGTGCCAGCAGCCGAGGGGCAACTAATGAAAAACTGTTTTTT
D gene: TRBD1; CDR3 length: 14; J gene: TRBJ2-7; V gene: TRBV6-1; clone size: -; CDR3 protein: CASSRGQASYEQYF; CDR3 DNA: TGTGCCAGCAGTAGGGGACAGGCCAGCTACGAGCAGTACTTC
D gene: -; CDR3 length: 15; J gene: TRBJ1-3; V gene: TRBV5-4; clone size: -; CDR3 protein: CASSLDVLSGNTIYF; CDR3 DNA: TGTGCCAGCAGCTTGGATGTACTTTCTGGAAACACCATATATTTT
D gene: -; CDR3 length: 14; J gene: TRBJ2-7; V gene: TRBV28; clone size: -; CDR3 protein: CASRYTLLDYEQYF; CDR3 DNA: TGTGCCAGCAGGTATACTCTACTAGATTACGAGCAGTACTTC
D gene: TRBD1; CDR3 length: 16; J gene: TRBJ1-1; V gene: TRBV9; clone size: -; CDR3 protein: CASSVVGQGADTEAFF; CDR3 DNA: TGTGCCAGCAGCGTAGTTGGGCAGGGGGCTGACACTGAAGCTTTCTTT
D gene: -; CDR3 length: 16; J gene: TRBJ1-3; V gene: TRBV6-5; clone size: -; CDR3 protein: CASSSGGALLGNTIYF; CDR3 DNA: TGTGCCAGCAGTTCGGGGGGGGCCCTTCTAGGGAACACCATATATTTT
D gene: TRBD1; CDR3 length: 13; J gene: TRBJ1-1; V gene: TRBV18; clone size: -; CDR3 protein: CASSAQGPTEAFF; CDR3 DNA: TGTGCCAGCTCAGCACAGGGGCCCACTGAAGCTTTCTTT
D gene: -; CDR3 length: 15; J gene: TRBJ2-7; V gene: TRBV30; clone size: -; CDR3 protein: CAWSHGGKVGHEQYF; CDR3 DNA: TGTGCCTGGAGTCACGGAGGTAAGGTTGGCCACGAGCAGTACTTC
D gene: -; CDR3 length: 11; J gene: TRBJ1-1; V gene: TRBV5-4; clone size: few; CDR3 protein: CASSWGLEAFF; CDR3 DNA: TGTGCCAGCAGCTGGGGTCTGGAAGCTTTCTTT